The present T cell receptor (delta chain) was sequenced within a study of γδ T cells in repeated Plasmodium falciparum infection. As for the study in general: Over about 640 days, donors received four mosquito-bite P. falciparum NF54 infections. Each infection was followed by sampling at 21 days, plus baseline and some pre-infection draws.

V lost 4 bases and J 0 bases, leaving 9 bases between the germline ends. CDR1 is TSWWSYY, CDR2 QGS, per germline. This CDR3 region has 14 residues. Vgamma9/Vdelta2+ and Vdelta2-negative gammadelta T cells were flow-sorted from PBMC for bulk sequencing. The sample holds a few counts of this clone. Its antigen is unidentified. TCRdb pairs this DNA with a much larger clone's protein that differs at residue 7, likely a read error; the protein shown was translated from the DNA. Each sorted gammadelta sample had TRG and TRD chains sequenced. TCRdb used CATT to re-call clones from the multiplex PCR reads. The sample records around 57,000 delta-chain clones, over 1.5% being singletons. Overall study findings and caveats: Vdelta2-negative gammadelta repertoires appeared less diverse and less shared in Malian than Australian children.

The TCR was taken from a pool of human donors (malaria-infected and uninfected, not separated). The chain recombines TRDV1 with TRDJ1; D not resolved. The sequenced material came from gamma-delta T cells from blood. The CDR3 is CALGAPRNTDKLIF. The CDR3 DNA reads TGTGCTCTTGGGGCACCCAGAAACACCGATAAACTCATCTTT.